This T cell receptor (beta chain) stems from a study of beta chain features in type 1 diabetes. Sorting of CD4+ naive, central memory, regulatory and stem cell-like memory cells was performed via CD45RO/CCR7/CD25/CD127/CD95/CD27. CDR3 length: 15 residues. Trimming cost V 4 bases and J 7 bases; bases outside gene matches: 8. The germline V gene encodes CDR1 SEHNR and CDR2 FQNEAQ (reference sequence). As every portion of the isolated RNA was reverse transcribed, the sequencing read expressed TCRB transcripts. Sequencing was performed with immunoSEQ multiplex PCR; in TCRdb, only in-frame clones are kept and a portion is missing. This table has 150,000 to 180,000 clones, roughly 8% appearing once.

This chain links TRBV7-9 with TRBJ1-2; 11 bases align to TRBD1. Sequencing was done on a sample of central memory CD4+ T cells from blood. The clonotype originates from a young man in good health. In DNA form, the CDR3 reads TGTGCCAGCAGCTCCAGGACAGGGGGCTGGGGTGGCTACACCTTC. Translating it yields CASSSRTGGWGGYTF.